Below, 23 T cell receptor beta chains from the same sample are listed, as sequenced in a study of T cell clusters in autoimmune cytopenias. Each sample's input was 250 ng genomic DNA, some 38,000 genome equivalents. TRB was amplified by touch-down multiplex PCR, primer pools A and B combined. TCRdb reprocessed the multiplex PCR reads and keeps a single row for each CDR3 protein, giving no DNA. The sample table sets out 7,000 to 8,500 distinct CDR3 sequences. Sequencing was carried out using peripheral blood. Receptor source: a human donor with an autoimmune cytopenia or autoimmune hepatitis (not recorded which).

This chain uses TRBV12-3 or TRBV12-4 with TRBJ1-1; the TCRdb call, TRBD1, lacks DNA for checking. The CDR3 spans 15 residues. This CDR3 reads CASSSAGQMNTEAFF.

This clonotype is identified as medium-sized from frequency. CDR3 region: CASMFPNRRYGYTF. V and J are TRBV6-5 and TRBJ1-2. The CDR3 runs 14 residues. Germline loops: CDR1 MNHEY, CDR2 SVGAGI.

The J gene is TRBJ1-1, the V gene TRBV5-1; TCRdb designates TRBD1, a call that cannot be tested without DNA. CDR1 is SGHRS, CDR2 YFSETQ, per germline. The CDR3 length is 18 residues. This CDR3 is CASSFRYTGINENTEAFF. The full variable domain, completed using reference TRBV5-1 and TRBJ1-1, is KAGVTQTPRYLIKTRGQQVTLSCSPISGHRSVSWYQQTPGQGLQFLFEYFSETQRNKGNFPGRFSGRQFSNSRSEMNVSTLELGDSALYLCASSFRYTGINENTEAFFGQGTRLTVV.

This chain links TRBV14 with TRBJ1-4. CDR3 length: 17 residues. Germline CDR1 reads SGHDN; CDR2 reads FVKESK. Here the CDR3 reads CASSQGRAIPRREKLFF.

The rearrangement links TRBV5-6 to TRBJ2-7; TCRdb designates TRBD1, a call that cannot be tested without DNA. The CDR3 spans 13 residues. CDR1 and CDR2 (germline): SGHDT, YYEEEE. CDR3 protein: CASSPPQSYEQYF.

This clonotype is called medium-sized based on its frequency. V gene TRBV19 combines with J gene TRBJ2-7; TCRdb's D gene call, TRBD1, goes unchecked for lack of DNA. This CDR3 is 16 amino acids long. CDR1 is LNHDA and CDR2 is SQIVND in the germline V gene (reference sequence). The CDR3 loop is CASSIGPSGALYEQYF.

The gene calls are TRBV6-1 and TRBJ2-5; no DNA is available, so the TRBD1 call from TCRdb remains unchecked. The CDR3 has 15 amino acids. Germline V gene data show CDR1 as MNHNS and CDR2 as SASEGT. CDR3 protein: CASSRIDRGVYEQYF.

The CDR3 spells CASSTPSMNTEAFF. The chain uses TRBV19 and TRBJ1-1. Germline lookup yields CDR1 LNHDA and CDR2 SQIVND (reference sequence). The CDR3 sequence is 14 residues long. Complete variable domain (other parts from reference TRBV19 and TRBJ1-1): DGGITQSPKYLFRKEGQNVTLSCEQNLNHDAMYWYRQDPGQGLRLIYYSQIVNDFQKGDIAEGYSVSREKKESFPLTVTSAQKNPTAFYLCASSTPSMNTEAFFGQGTRLTVV.

This clonotype counts as medium-sized by frequency. V gene TRBV29-1 combines with J gene TRBJ2-1; TCRdb's assignment of TRBD1 cannot be checked, as there is no DNA. The CDR3 runs 14 residues. CDR1 and CDR2 (germline): SQVTM, ANQGSEA. The CDR3 protein is CSVTRTGIYNEQFF.

According to its frequency, this clonotype is medium-sized. This chain links TRBV18 with TRBJ2-1; TCRdb proposes TRBD2, but this gene call is untestable without DNA. The CDR3 covers 16 residues. The germline V gene encodes CDR1 KGHSH and CDR2 LQKENI. This CDR3 reads CASSPSSSGGQGRQFF.

The genes are TRBV12-3 or TRBV12-4 and TRBJ2-2; the TRBD1 assignment by TCRdb is unverifiable without DNA. The CDR3 has 15 residues. CDR3 sequence reads: CASSPWDRGTGELFF.

This clonotype is called medium-sized based on its frequency. The gene calls are TRBV30 and TRBJ2-7; TCRdb outputs TRBD1, but without DNA this stays unchecked. The germline gives CDR1 GTSNPN, CDR2 SVGIG (reference sequence). The CDR3 runs to 13 residues. The chain's CDR3 is CAWSPGTAYEQYF.

V and J are TRBV30 and TRBJ1-3; TCRdb indicates TRBD1, and absent DNA this call remains unverified. Germline V gene sequence: CDR1 GTSNPN, CDR2 SVGIG (reference sequence). CDR3 size: 14 residues. The CDR3 loop reads CAWSKDRGGNTIYF.

The chain is built from TRBV18 and TRBJ2-1; the TCRdb D gene call, TRBD1, has no DNA to confirm it. Germline loops: CDR1 KGHSH, CDR2 LQKENI. CDR3 length equals 15 residues. The CDR3 region is CASSPGQGSYNEQFF.

This clonotype is labeled medium-sized based on frequency. This chain joins TRBV12-3 or TRBV12-4 and TRBJ1-5; the TCRdb call, TRBD1, lacks DNA for checking. The CDR3 contains 15 residues. CDR3 loop: CASSITRDDNQPQHF.

The V and J genes are TRBV7-2 and TRBJ1-5; the D gene TCRdb calls, TRBD1, cannot be checked with no DNA. The germline V gene encodes CDR1 SGHTA and CDR2 FQGNSA. The CDR3 totals 16 residues. The CDR3 region is CASSAPPGIPHQPQHF. The full variable domain, its missing parts supplied by reference TRBV7-2 and TRBJ1-5, is GAGVSQSPSNKVTEKGKDVELRCDPISGHTALYWYRQSLGQGLEFLIYFQGNSAPDKSGLPSDRFSAERTGGSVSTLTIQRTQQEDSAVYLCASSAPPGIPHQPQHFGDGTRLSIL.

This chain joins TRBV5-6 and TRBJ2-7; TCRdb proposes TRBD1, but this gene call is untestable without DNA. The germline gives CDR1 SGHDT, CDR2 YYEEEE. The CDR3 runs 14 residues. CDR3 loop: CASSLGDRGYEQYF.

V and J are TRBV5-5 and TRBJ1-1; lacking DNA, the TRBD1 call made by TCRdb goes unchecked. Germline V gene lookup returns CDR1 SGHKS and CDR2 YYEKEE (reference sequence). The CDR3 has 18 amino acids. The CDR3 sequence: CASSPGRLTGAGNTEAFF.

The gene calls are TRBV4-3 and TRBJ2-1. Looked up from germline, CDR1 is LGHNA and CDR2 is YSLEER. CDR3 size: 13 residues. The CDR3 region is CASSQRVKGEQFF.

This clonotype is classed as medium-sized (0.01 to 0.1%) by frequency. The CDR3 spells CASSLVLGAGTGELFF. This chain links TRBV5-5 with TRBJ2-2; TCRdb names TRBD1, which stays unverified in the absence of DNA. This CDR3 spans 16 amino acids. Germline lookup yields CDR1 SGHKS and CDR2 YYEKEE (reference sequence).

Its frequency marks this clonotype as medium-sized. V is TRBV6-5 and J is TRBJ2-3. The CDR3 length is 12 residues. The V gene's germline CDR1 is MNHEY and CDR2 SVGAGI. CDR3 residues: CASSYSGYTQYF.

This chain joins TRBV12-3 or TRBV12-4 and TRBJ2-2. The length of the CDR3 is 13 residues. The CDR3 region is CASSLAATGELFF.

CDR3 amino acids: CASSFGGTNTGELFF. The chain combines TRBV7-3 with TRBJ2-2. The CDR3 loop spans 15 amino acids. CDR1 is SGHTA, CDR2 FQGTGA, per germline.